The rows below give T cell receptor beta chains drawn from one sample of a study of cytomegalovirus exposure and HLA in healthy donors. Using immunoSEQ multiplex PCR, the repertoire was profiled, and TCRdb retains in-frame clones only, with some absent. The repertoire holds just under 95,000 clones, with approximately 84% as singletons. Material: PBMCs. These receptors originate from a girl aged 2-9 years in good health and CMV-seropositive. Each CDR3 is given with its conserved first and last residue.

CAISATPSGGRSTEAFF | TRBJ1-1 | TRBV10-3
CAWSAQSDRSYNEQFF | TRBJ2-1 | TRBV30
CASTRGGLGAGELFF | TRBJ2-2 | TRBV28
CASSPVPGLAYTGELFF | TRBJ2-2 | TRBV18
CASSWGSGSSYEQYF | TRBJ2-7 | TRBV5-1
CASSRGTGAHRKTGANVLTF | TRBJ2-6 | TRBV27
CAISGQERYEQYF | TRBJ2-7 | TRBV10-3
CASSLSSEQYF | TRBJ2-7 | TRBV7-9
CASGQLASYNEQFF | TRBJ2-1 | TRBV7-6
CASTRWGQGYEQYF | TRBJ2-7 | TRBV7-2
CASSSPGTSGSTDTQYF | TRBJ2-3 | TRBV5-1